One and the same sample provided the 24 T cell receptor beta chains below, sequenced in a study of cytomegalovirus exposure and HLA in healthy donors (dated by TCRdb to about 2017). Libraries were made using the immunoSEQ multiplex PCR assay. For the multiplex PCR, a mixture combining 60 forward primers for TCR Vbeta segments and 13 reverse primers for TCR Jbeta segments was used. TCRdb's version of the immuneACCESS table is confined to in-frame rearrangements and falls short of the full clone set. An unresolved V gene accounts for under half of the shortfall where checked; the remainder is of unknown origin. This sample holds approximately 180,000 clones; about four fifths were observed only once. The ten largest clones take up over 2.5% of the sample. Sequencing was performed on PBMCs. Receptors originate from a male donor in good health and CMV-seronegative.

CDR3 region: CASTPTGPTGFYGYTF. CDR3 coding DNA: TGTGCCAGCACTCCTACGGGCCCAACAGGGTTCTATGGCTACACCTTC. The genes are TRBV27 and TRBJ1-2; D perhaps matches TRBD1 (6 bases). Trimming pared 7 bases from V and 4 bases from J, leaving 22 bases between. The CDR3 extends over 16 amino acids. Germline lookup yields CDR1 MNHEY and CDR2 SMNVEV (reference sequence).

This clone showed up just a few times. The V call is TRBV6-5, the J call TRBJ1-5, with unresolved D. Trimming took 7 bases from V and 0 from J, leaving 10 bases between them. The V gene's germline CDR1 is MNHEY and CDR2 SVGAGI. The CDR3 runs to 14 residues. The CDR3: CASILSLSNQPQHF. As DNA, the CDR3 is TGTGCCAGCATTTTGAGCCTTAGCAATCAGCCCCAGCATTTT.

This chain connects TRBV7-3 to TRBJ2-1; 9 bases fit TRBD2. V was pared by 5 bases and J by 5 bases, with 7 bases of the junction left unmatched. Germline CDR1 and CDR2: SGHTA and FQGTGA. CDR3 length: 15 amino acids. This CDR3 is CASSPRTSVHNEQFF. CDR3 bases: TGTGCCAGCAGCCCCCGGACTAGCGTGCACAATGAGCAGTTCTTC.

A few counts support this clone. This chain connects TRBV30 to TRBJ1-2, with a weak D call TRBD1 (6 bases). The germline V and J ends were trimmed by 5 bases and 6 bases, with 13 bases remaining between them. The CDR3 covers 12 residues. Germline lookup yields CDR1 GTSNPN and CDR2 SVGIG (reference sequence). The CDR3 nucleotides read TGTGCCTGGGGGTGGGGGCCAGATGGCTACACCTTC. Translated, it gives CAWGWGPDGYTF.

The chain combines TRBV12-5 with TRBJ1-2, with D tentatively TRBD1 (6 bases). The CDR3 length is 13 residues. V lost 3 bases, J lost 3 bases, and 8 bases lay in between. From germline, CDR1 is LGHNT and CDR2 FRNRAP. The CDR3 region is CASGLRTDYGYTF. The CDR3 coding sequence is TGTGCTAGTGGTTTAAGGACAGACTATGGCTACACCTTC.

This clone was recorded only once. The chain carries TRBV20-1 and TRBJ1-1; D call uncertain. The CDR3 contains 11 residues. Germline assignment: CDR1 DFQATT and CDR2 SNEGSKA (reference sequence). V was cut by 6 bases and J by 2 bases, with 7 bases left in between. The CDR3 region has the DNA TGCAGTGCCCCAGATAACACTGAAGCTTTCTTT. Amino acids: CSAPDNTEAFF.

This chain joins TRBV6-6 and TRBJ2-3; D gene ambiguous. V dropped 4 bases and J dropped 5 bases, with 19 bases sitting between them. Per the germline V gene, CDR1 is MNHNY and CDR2 is SVGAGI (reference sequence). The CDR3 is made up of 16 amino acids. The CDR3 reads CASSSPELTLGDTQYF. The CDR3 DNA is TGTGCCAGCAGTTCCCCTGAGCTCACCCTAGGAGATACGCAGTATTTT.

The chain carries TRBV4-1 and TRBJ1-1; D uncertain. V lost 0 bases and J lost 3, with 11 bases in between. This CDR3 region has 15 residues. Germline V gene data show CDR1 as MGHRA and CDR2 as YSYEKL. The CDR3 protein is CASSQEGKGDTEAFF. Written as DNA, the CDR3 is TGCGCCAGCAGCCAAGAAGGCAAGGGAGACACTGAAGCTTTCTTT.

The chain employs TRBV2 and TRBJ1-5; 9 positions agree with TRBD1. This CDR3 region has 15 residues. With 7 bases clipped from V and 6 bases from J, the junction kept 10 bases outside the gene matches. Germline V gives CDR1 SNHLY, CDR2 FYNNEI. The CDR3 DNA is TGTGCCAGCAAATTGAGGGACAGGGTAGGTCAGCCCCAGCATTTT. It encodes CASKLRDRVGQPQHF.

V gene TRBV19 combines with J gene TRBJ1-1; tentative D call: TRBD1 (5 bases). This CDR3 has 13 residues. Germline CDR1 is LNHDA and CDR2 is SQIVND (reference sequence). V was clipped by 3 bases and J by 4 bases, with 9 bases between them. CDR3: CASSMGPATEAFF. The CDR3 region has the DNA TGTGCCAGTAGTATGGGGCCGGCCACTGAAGCTTTCTTT.

The chain couples TRBV29-1 to TRBJ2-3, with a tentative D call TRBD1 (6 bases). Germline V gene data show CDR1 as SQVTM and CDR2 as ANQGSEA. CDR3 length equals 14 residues. Trimming left V 3 bases short and J 2 bases short, with 12 bases between. The CDR3 region has the DNA TGCAGCGTTGAGGGGCAGGGGATCACAGATACGCAGTATTTT. Translation gives CSVEGQGITDTQYF.

The CDR3 coding sequence is TGCGCCAGCAGCCAAGCGGGACCACTAGCGGGAGGGCCCATCTCCTACGAGCAGTACTTC. As protein: CASSQAGPLAGGPISYEQYF. The chain recombines TRBV4-3 with TRBJ2-7; 13 bases agree with TRBD2. Germline V gene data show CDR1 as LGHNA and CDR2 as YSLEER. The J segment lost 0 bases and the V segment lost 1 base, leaving 12 bases of the junction unmatched. This CDR3 region has 20 residues.

V is TRBV10-2 and J is TRBJ1-5, with a weak D call TRBD1 (6 bases). From germline, CDR1 is WSHSY and CDR2 SAAADI. The CDR3 covers 15 residues. V lost 7 bases and J 7 bases, leaving 20 bases between the germline ends. The CDR3 nucleotides are TGCGCCAGCAAAAGGGGGACCAGGAGTTCCCAGCCCCAGCATTTT. Encoded protein: CASKRGTRSSQPQHF.

The chain has TRBV10-3 and TRBJ1-5; 8 nucleotides line up with TRBD1. Germline V gene lookup returns CDR1 ENHRY and CDR2 SYGVKD. This CDR3 is built from 14 residues. V lost 0 bases, J lost 5 bases, and 0 bases stayed unmatched. The CDR3 reads CAISESTGDQPQHF. DNA of the CDR3: TGTGCCATCAGTGAGTCGACAGGGGATCAGCCCCAGCATTTT.

The chain employs TRBV19 and TRBJ2-7, with 10 bases matching TRBD1. The V gene end was trimmed by 10 bases and the J gene end by 5 bases; junction bases not matched to a gene: 11. There are 14 residues in the CDR3. Per the germline V gene, CDR1 is LNHDA and CDR2 is SQIVND (reference sequence). For the CDR3, the DNA is TGTGCCACCAAACCCGGGACAGGGGACAACGAGCAGTACTTC. Its translation is CATKPGTGDNEQYF.

The chain uses TRBV18 and TRBJ2-1, with 13 bases that match TRBD2. Germline lookup yields CDR1 KGHSH and CDR2 LQKENI. CDR3 length equals 18 residues. The V and J ends lost 4 bases and 0 bases, in that order; junction bases with no gene match: 6. The CDR3 is CASSLRLAGGSSYNEQFF. The CDR3 nucleotides are TGTGCCAGCTCACTCCGACTAGCGGGGGGAAGCTCCTACAATGAGCAGTTCTTC.

V gene TRBV30 combines with J gene TRBJ2-6; D might be TRBD2 (5 bases). CDR1 is GTSNPN and CDR2 is SVGIG in the germline V gene (reference sequence). The CDR3 length is 20 residues. Trimming left V 0 bases short and J 0 bases short, with 21 bases between. The CDR3 sequence: CAWSVQRVSGVPSGANVLTF. The CDR3 bases are TGTGCCTGGAGTGTACAACGAGTGAGCGGTGTTCCCTCTGGGGCCAACGTCCTGACTTTC.

The genes are TRBV19 and TRBJ1-2, with D tentatively TRBD1 (5 bases). V was cut by 6 bases and J by 3 bases, with 17 bases left in between. The CDR3 spans 15 residues. CDR1 and CDR2 from the germline V gene are LNHDA and SQIVND (reference sequence). For the CDR3, the DNA is TGTGCCAGTAGGGCTGGAAGGGGCGCGGACTATGGCTACACCTTC. Encoded protein: CASRAGRGADYGYTF. Full variable domain (remainder filled in from reference TRBV19 and TRBJ1-2): DGGITQSPKYLFRKEGQNVTLSCEQNLNHDAMYWYRQDPGQGLRLIYYSQIVNDFQKGDIAEGYSVSREKKESFPLTVTSAQKNPTAFYLCASRAGRGADYGYTFGSGTRLTVV.

This clone was picked up a small number of times. The rearrangement uses TRBV6-4 and TRBJ1-1; a possible D gene is TRBD1 (5 bases). Germline loops: CDR1 MRHNA, CDR2 SNTAGT. The V gene lost 5 bases and the J gene lost 5 bases, with 12 bases spanning the gap. The CDR3 covers 13 residues. CDR3 sequence reads: CASSPGGKTEAFF. The CDR3, as DNA: TGTGCCAGCAGTCCGGGGGGAAAGACTGAAGCTTTCTTT.

The chain has TRBV5-1 and TRBJ2-1; possible D gene TRBD2, 5 bases. The CDR3 spans 16 residues. V was cut by 4 bases and J by 0 bases, with 14 bases left in between. Germline V gives CDR1 SGHRS, CDR2 YFSETQ. The DNA for the CDR3 is TGCGCCAGCAGCCCTGGAGGCGGTTTCTCCTACAATGAGCAGTTCTTC. Its translation is CASSPGGGFSYNEQFF.

To note about this clone: No conserved phenylalanine or tryptophan ends this CDR3, so it is likely a read error. The rearrangement joins TRBV9 to TRBJ1-1, with 7 positions matching TRBD1. Germline CDR1 reads SGDLS; CDR2 reads YYNGEE. V trimming: 3 bases; J trimming: 1 base; junction bases outside the gene matches: 3. This CDR3 is 14 amino acids long. The CDR3, as DNA: TGTGCCAGCAGCGAGGGGGCTACGAACACTGAAGCTTTCCTT. Amino acid sequence: CASSEGATNTEAFL.

The table lists this clone with a few counts. Other DNA sequences in this sample translate to the same CDR3. V is TRBV30 and J is TRBJ1-5; unclear D gene. Deletions cut 0 bases from V and 4 bases from J, with 7 bases between. This CDR3 comprises 13 residues. The germline V gene encodes CDR1 GTSNPN and CDR2 SVGIG (reference sequence). CDR3 loop: CAWSVRENQPQHF. The CDR3 DNA reads TGTGCCTGGAGTGTAAGAGAGAATCAGCCCCAGCATTTT.

The chain couples TRBV5-4 to TRBJ1-2, with D perhaps TRBD1 (6 bases). The CDR3 runs to 15 residues. In germline, CDR1 is SGHNT, CDR2 YYREEE (reference sequence). V was shortened by 4 bases and J by 3 bases, with 16 bases between the two germline ends. DNA of the CDR3: TGTGCCAGCAGCGTGGACAGCTTCGGTGACTATGGCTACACCTTC. It translates to CASSVDSFGDYGYTF.

To note about this clone: The sample carries other DNA sequences with the same CDR3. The rearrangement uses TRBV6-5 and TRBJ1-2; 7 nucleotides agree with TRBD1. J gave up 5 bases and V 2 bases, and 5 bases lay outside the gene matches. This CDR3 is built from 14 residues. CDR1 and CDR2 (germline): MNHEY, SVGAGI. CDR3 DNA: TGTGCCAGCAGTTACAAGGACAGGTCATATGGCTACACCTTC. Translation gives CASSYKDRSYGYTF.